This entry describes one T cell receptor beta chain. Ages ranged from about 18 to 89 years, with residence in 24 US areas. Symptom resolution, clearance, or two negative PCRs marked donors in Cohort 3 as recovered. V lost 4 bases and J lost 6; bases outside the gene matches: 5. Germline CDR1 KGHDR, CDR2 SFDVKD. The CDR3 is 15 amino acids. Original methodology: It was from reference gene primer amplification that nucleated cell counts were estimated. The protocol was immunoSEQ multiplex PCR, while the TCRdb copy is restricted to in-frame clones and leaves out a portion. Clonal size and the V and J genes are those of that table, whereas D and trimming came from the DNA. The sample has roughly 300,000 clones, less than 85% seen once. This sample stems from a study of blood T cell repertoires in COVID-19. Looking at the study overall: The analysed material was cDNA or gDNA that came from T cells, B-cell-depleted T cells, or PBMCs.

The sequenced sample was PBMCs or T cells enriched from blood (not recorded which). This sequence was found in a woman aged 45-59 years who had recovered from COVID-19. The chain is built from TRBV24-1 and TRBJ2-2, with 9 bases matching TRBD1. The CDR3: CATSEDRGGPGELFF. CDR3 sequence (DNA): TGTGCCACCAGTGAGGACAGGGGAGGACCCGGGGAGCTGTTTTTT.